Below are 7 T cell receptor beta chains sequenced from a single sample in a study of identical twins (dated by TCRdb to about 2016). Library generation was performed with 5' RACE. Sequenced using an Illumina HiSeq 2000. TCRdb trimmed public reads at Q25 via fastp, called clones via MiXCR and kept in-frame beta chains. All rows with the same CDR3 protein become a single entry with the most common DNA and genes. Counted in this sample were 500,000 to 650,000 distinct CDR3 sequences; around 24% of them appeared once. About 0.5% of the sample is in the top ten clones. The same data also went into a second study, on yellow fever vaccine responses in identical twins.

The sequenced material came from CD4+ T cells sorted from blood. The receptor set was obtained from a woman aged 18-30 years in good health.

This clonotype has a handful of counts. This sequence joins TRBV20-1 and TRBJ2-3; D is possibly TRBD2 (5 bases). V shed 2 bases and J shed 0 bases, with 15 bases lying between them. Germline-derived CDR1 and CDR2 are DFQATT and SNEGSKA (reference sequence). The CDR3 contains 16 residues. DNA of the CDR3: TGCAGTGCTAGAACGGAAGCGGTCACTAGCACAGATACGCAGTATTTT. Encoded protein: CSARTEAVTSTDTQYF.

The gene calls are TRBV5-1 and TRBJ1-1; no definite D call. The CDR3 consists of 14 residues. V was pared by 0 bases and J by 1 base, with 7 bases between. Germline CDR1 reads SGHRS; CDR2 reads YFSETQ. The CDR3 reads CASSLGYSNTEAFF. The CDR3 DNA is TGCGCCAGCAGCTTGGGATATTCGAACACTGAAGCTTTCTTT.

This clonotype was counted a few times. The gene calls are TRBV18 and TRBJ1-1, with D unresolved. The CDR3 length is 11 residues. Germline CDR1 KGHSH, CDR2 LQKENI. Trimming took off 5 bases at V and 4 bases at J, with 5 bases between the two ends. This CDR3 is CASSGPTEAFF. CDR3 DNA sequence: TGTGCCAGCTCAGGTCCCACTGAAGCTTTCTTT.

The chain has TRBV20-1 and TRBJ2-5; D tentatively reads TRBD1 or TRBD2 (7 bases each). The V end lost 6 bases, the J end lost 0 bases, and 11 bases lay between the germline ends. Germline V gene data show CDR1 as DFQATT and CDR2 as SNEGSKA (reference sequence). The CDR3 contains 13 residues. In DNA form, the CDR3 reads TGCAGTGCCAGGGGGGGGAACCAAGAGACCCAGTACTTC. Translated, it gives CSARGGNQETQYF.

This clonotype came up a few times. V and J are TRBV3-1 and TRBJ1-1; no firm D call. The V gene lost 4 bases and the J gene lost 3 bases, with 9 bases spanning the gap. Germline V lookup: CDR1 LGHDT, CDR2 YNNKEL (reference sequence). The CDR3 extends over 13 amino acids. The CDR3 DNA is TGTGCCAGCAGCCCCCGGGTGGACACTGAAGCTTTCTTT. Residues: CASSPRVDTEAFF.

This clonotype showed up just a few times. The chain joins TRBV5-1 to TRBJ2-1; TRBD2 might be the D (5 bases). The CDR3 covers 15 residues. V lost 0 bases, J lost 6 bases, and 13 bases lay in between. Germline V gives CDR1 SGHRS, CDR2 YFSETQ. The CDR3 DNA sequence: TGCGCCAGCAGCTTGGGACTACCCCGCGGCAATGAGCAGTTCTTC. It is translated as CASSLGLPRGNEQFF.

The rearrangement uses TRBV28 and TRBJ2-2; no reliable D call. Germline-derived CDR1 and CDR2 are MDHEN and SYDVKM. CDR3 length: 14 residues. The germline V and J ends were trimmed by 8 bases and 6 bases, with 16 bases remaining between them. The CDR3 spells CASERRRDSGELFF. CDR3 bases: TGTGCCAGCGAGAGACGGCGAGATTCCGGGGAGCTGTTTTTT.